This T cell receptor beta chain was profiled in a study of blood T cell repertoires in COVID-19. Study overall: Donors in the United States, Italy and Spain gave samples during acute or convalescent COVID-19. T cells, B-cell-depleted T cells, or PBMCs supplied cDNA or gDNA.

Germline V gives CDR1 SGHNT, CDR2 YYREEE (reference sequence). There are 11 residues in the CDR3. Trimming left V 1 base short and J 7 bases short, with 3 bases between. This clone appeared a single time. Per the study methods: Using reference gene primer amplification, nucleated cell counts were estimated. Clones were sequenced by immunoSEQ multiplex PCR, and TCRdb holds only the in-frame ones, with some missing. Clonal size and the V and J genes are those of that table, whereas D and trimming came from the DNA. The repertoire consists of about 190,000 clones, with 65% to 80% occurring once and the leading ten covering roughly 14%.

This rearrangement joins TRBV5-4 to TRBJ2-1; D remains unclear. The sample taken for sequencing was peripheral blood. The TCR sequence derives from a man between 45 and 60 years old who had recovered from COVID-19. The CDR3 nucleotides are TGTGCCAGCAGCTTGTCGAATGAGCAGTTCTTC. Translated, it gives CASSLSNEQFF.